The rows below give T cell receptor beta chains drawn from one sample of a study of blood T cells in healthy people across ages. TCRdb reprocessed the 5' RACE reads via MiXCR and lists one record per CDR3 protein. The sample carries 540,000 or so distinct CDR3 sequences, 40% to 55% recorded once. Material: blood. These TCRs come from an elderly man in good health. Each CDR3 is given with its conserved first and last residue. A D gene is named only where the DNA matches it firmly. Where a row states a size, it is once, few, many or the class of an expanded clone; other rows omit it.

. | TRBJ2-6 | 17 | . | TRBV7-2 | TGTGCCAGCAGCATACTTGTCTCCGTTGAGGGGGCCAACGTCCTGACTTTC | CASSILVSVEGANVLTF
. | TRBJ2-3 | 14 | many | TRBV7-2 | TGTGCCAGCAGGGGGCCCCTTAGCGCAGATACGCAGTATTTT | CASRGPLSADTQYF
TRBD1 | TRBJ1-1 | 12 | . | TRBV10-3 | TGTGCCATCAGACCCGACAGGGGTGAAGCTTTCTTT | CAIRPDRGEAFF
TRBD2 | TRBJ2-5 | 16 | . | TRBV5-1 | TGCGCCAGCAGCGCCGGGACTAGCGGGACAGGGGAGACCCAGTACTTC | CASSAGTSGTGETQYF
. | TRBJ1-4 | 15 | . | TRBV12-3/TRBV12-4 | TGTGCCAGCAGTTCGGGTGCTGCAACTAATGAAAAACTGTTTTTT | CASSSGAATNEKLFF
. | TRBJ1-5 | 12 | few | TRBV20-1 | TGCAGTGCTAGTTCGGGGAATCAGCCCCAGCATTTT | CSASSGNQPQHF
TRBD1 | TRBJ2-7 | 13 | . | TRBV29-1 | TGCAGCAGCCGGGACAGAGACTACAATGAGCAGTACTTC | CSSRDRDYNEQYF
. | TRBJ1-5 | 16 | once | TRBV12-3/TRBV12-4 | TGTGCCAGCAGTCCCGGGACGCCGTTGGGCAATCAGCCCCAGCATTTT | CASSPGTPLGNQPQHF
. | TRBJ2-6 | 15 | few | TRBV4-3 | TGCGCCAGCAGCCAAACTAGCTCTGGGGCCAACGTCCTGACTTTC | CASSQTSSGANVLTF
TRBD1 | TRBJ1-1 | 13 | . | TRBV3-1 | TGTGCCATCTCCAGGGGGCCGGGGACTGAAGCTTTCTTT | CAISRGPGTEAFF
. | TRBJ2-6 | 16 | . | TRBV2 | TGTGCCAGCAAGGACAGTACGATCTCTGGGGCCAACGTCCTGACTTTC | CASKDSTISGANVLTF
. | TRBJ1-6 | 15 | . | TRBV10-3 | TGTGCCATCAGTGCCCTGCCACTGATGGATTCACCCCTCCACTTT | CAISALPLMDSPLHF
. | TRBJ2-5 | 12 | few | TRBV20-1 | TGCAGTGCTATAGGAGTGGGGGAGACCCAGTACTTC | CSAIGVGETQYF
. | TRBJ1-1 | 13 | . | TRBV25-1 | TGTGCCAGCAGTCGACAAAAAAACACTGAAGCTTTCTTT | CASSRQKNTEAFF
. | TRBJ2-3 | 14 | . | TRBV7-2 | TGTGCCAGCAGCTTAGAGTCAGGGGTAGATACGCAGTATTTT | CASSLESGVDTQYF
TRBD1 | TRBJ1-6 | 12 | . | TRBV28 | TGTGCCAGCGGCAGGGGGAGTTCACCCCTCCACTTT | CASGRGSSPLHF
. | TRBJ1-2 | 14 | few | TRBV9 | TGTGCCAGCAGCGCCGCCGTGGGGGGCTATGGCTACACCTTC | CASSAAVGGYGYTF
. | TRBJ1-3 | 16 | . | TRBV6-6 | TGTGCCAGCAGCCGGCGGGGGCAGCTTTCTGGAAACACCATATATTTT | CASSRRGQLSGNTIYF
TRBD2 | TRBJ2-1 | 13 | . | TRBV20-1 | TGCAGTGCTCCGCTAGCGGGAGTCGATGAGCAGTTCTTC | CSAPLAGVDEQFF
TRBD1 | TRBJ2-7 | 14 | . | TRBV2 | TGTGCCAGCAGTGAGGCAGGGGGAAGGGAGAGGCAGTACTTC | CASSEAGGRERQYF
TRBD2 | TRBJ2-6 | 19 | . | TRBV20-1 | TGCAGTGCTAGAGGGCTACCGGGACTAGCGGGAGTTGGGGCCAACGTCCTGACTTTC | CSARGLPGLAGVGANVLTF
TRBD1 | TRBJ1-6 | 16 | . | TRBV7-2 | TGTGCCAGCAGCTTGAGCACAGGGGCCTATAATTCACCCCTCCACTTT | CASSLSTGAYNSPLHF
. | TRBJ2-1 | 13 | . | TRBV20-1 | TGCAGAGCTCTGGCGGGGCCTGCGGGGGAGCAGTTCTTC | CRALAGPAGEQFF
. | TRBJ1-2 | 14 | . | TRBV4-1 | TGCGCCAGCAGCCAAGGGACGGTCCCTGGGGGCTACACCTTC | CASSQGTVPGGYTF
. | TRBJ1-2 | 13 | . | TRBV12-3/TRBV12-4 | TGTGCCAGCAGAGAAGACGGGCCCGGAGGCTACACCTTC | CASREDGPGGYTF
. | TRBJ2-1 | 11 | . | TRBV7-2 | TGTGCCAGCAGCTTATTTGATCGGCAGTTCTTC | CASSLFDRQFF
. | TRBJ1-1 | 15 | few | TRBV5-1 | TGCGCCAGCAGCTTCGGACAGATTGGGGACACTGAAGCTTTCTTT | CASSFGQIGDTEAFF
TRBD2 | TRBJ2-3 | 16 | . | TRBV20-1 | TGCAGTGCTAGAGATCCCGCTAGCGGGGGGGTAGATACGCAGTATTTT | CSARDPASGGVDTQYF
TRBD1 | TRBJ2-1 | 16 | . | TRBV7-2 | TGTGCCAGCAGCTTATTGGGACAGGGGGTTGAGAATGAGCAGTTCTTC | CASSLLGQGVENEQFF
. | TRBJ2-3 | 16 | . | TRBV19 | TGTGCCAGTAGTCTCCCGACTATCGGGAGAACAGATACGCAGTATTTT | CASSLPTIGRTDTQYF
. | TRBJ2-3 | 12 | . | TRBV20-1 | TGCAGTGCCACAGGACGCACAGATACGCAGTATTTT | CSATGRTDTQYF
TRBD1 | TRBJ1-4 | 16 | . | TRBV4-2 | TGTGCCAGCAGCCAAGATCCGGACAGGGGATCTGAAAAACTGTTTTTT | CASSQDPDRGSEKLFF
. | TRBJ1-1 | 14 | . | TRBV3-1 | TGTGCCAGCAGCAAGGGGTACGTGGACACTGAAGCTTTCTTT | CASSKGYVDTEAFF
. | TRBJ2-3 | 15 | . | TRBV4-1 | TGCGCCAGCAGCCAAGATCAAAAGCAGGAGGATACGCAGTATTTT | CASSQDQKQEDTQYF
. | TRBJ2-3 | 14 | . | TRBV13 | TGTGCCAGCAGCCTCGGACTACCGTCAGATACGCAGTATTTT | CASSLGLPSDTQYF
TRBD2 | TRBJ2-7 | 15 | few | TRBV6-2/TRBV6-3 | TGTGCCAGCCAGTCCGCGGGAGTAGCGGGCTACGAGCAGTACTTC | CASQSAGVAGYEQYF
. | TRBJ1-3 | 14 | few | TRBV12-3/TRBV12-4 | TGTGCCAGCAGTTTAGGTGGGGCTTTGAACACCATATATTTT | CASSLGGALNTIYF
. | TRBJ2-7 | 14 | . | TRBV19 | TGTGCCAGTAGTATAGGAGCAGCGTCCTACGAGCAGTACTTC | CASSIGAASYEQYF
TRBD2 | TRBJ2-1 | 21 | few | TRBV5-1 | TGCGCCAGCAGCTTGGTCCCCTGGCGGGGGGAAACTAGCCCCCTGGACAATGAGCAGTTCTTC | CASSLVPWRGETSPLDNEQFF
. | TRBJ2-6 | 15 | few | TRBV28 | TGTGCCAGCAGTTTGACTAGGCCTGGGGCCAACGTCCTGACTTTC | CASSLTRPGANVLTF
. | TRBJ1-5 | 15 | . | TRBV6-5 | TGTGCCAGCAGTGATACAGGATATAGCAATCAGCCCCAGCATTTT | CASSDTGYSNQPQHF
. | TRBJ2-7 | 12 | few | TRBV27 | TGTGCCAGCAGACTTACAGAGCACGAGCAGTACTTC | CASRLTEHEQYF
. | TRBJ2-5 | 15 | . | TRBV7-2 | TGTGCCAGCAGCTTATTGTCGGGGAAGGTCGATGAGCAGTACTTC | CASSLLSGKVDEQYF
. | TRBJ1-4 | 16 | once | TRBV7-9 | TGTGCCAGCAGCATGCTCACGGGTGCAACTAATGAAAAACTGTTTTTT | CASSMLTGATNEKLFF
TRBD1 | TRBJ2-2 | 16 | many | TRBV6-5 | TGTGCCAGCAGAGCCCGACAGGGGGCCGACACCGGGGAGCTGTTTTTT | CASRARQGADTGELFF
. | TRBJ2-1 | 17 | few | TRBV5-6 | TGTGCCAGCAGCTTGGGGTTTACAGCGAGCTCCTACAATGAGCAGTTCTTC | CASSLGFTASSYNEQFF